This T cell receptor (beta chain) was obtained from a study of CD8+ T cells in alopecia areata. This clone came up a few times. Its specificity is unknown. Trimming at V came to 5 bases and at J to 1 base, leaving 8 bases not matched to a gene. The CDR3 is 15 residues long. The germline CDR1 and CDR2 sequences are SEHNR and FQNEAQ (reference sequence). Isolated RNA was reverse transcribed into cDNA used as the sequencing template. The protocol was immunoSEQ multiplex PCR, while the TCRdb copy is restricted to in-frame clones and leaves out a portion. Of about 120,000 clones in the sample, 35% to 40% were seen once. Both peripheral blood and punch biopsies of lesional scalp skin were obtained from patients who had alopecia areata. Study-wide findings and caveats: Scalp specimens additionally yield sequences from normal skin's resident alphabeta T cells.

The TCR was taken from a human donor with alopecia areata. Sample: CD4+ T cells sorted from blood. This chain connects TRBV7-9 to TRBJ2-7; TRBD2 matches at 7 bases. CDR3: CASSDGTTTSYEQYF. The CDR3 nucleotides read TGTGCCAGCAGCGATGGGACTACAACGTCCTACGAGCAGTACTTC. The variable domain in full, with the rest retrieved from reference TRBV7-9 and TRBJ2-7, is DTGVSQNPRHKITKRGQNVTFRCDPISEHNRLYWYRQTLGQGPEFLTYFQNEAQLEKSRLLSDRFSAERPKGSFSTLEIQRTEQGDSAMYLCASSDGTTTSYEQYFGPGTRLTVT.